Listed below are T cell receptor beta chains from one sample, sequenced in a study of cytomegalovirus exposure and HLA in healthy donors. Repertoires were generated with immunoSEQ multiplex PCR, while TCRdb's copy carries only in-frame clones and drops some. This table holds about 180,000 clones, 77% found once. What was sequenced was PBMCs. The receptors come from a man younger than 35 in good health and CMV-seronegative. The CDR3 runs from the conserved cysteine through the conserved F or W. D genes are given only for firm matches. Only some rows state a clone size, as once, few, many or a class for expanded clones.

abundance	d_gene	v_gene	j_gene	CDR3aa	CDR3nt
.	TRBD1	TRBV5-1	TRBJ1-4	CASSLRGQGLANEKLFF	TGCGCCAGCAGCTTACGAGGACAGGGGCTAGCTAATGAAAAACTGTTTTTT
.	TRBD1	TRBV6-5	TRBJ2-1	CASRTDRGSGNEQFF	TGTGCCAGCAGAACCGACAGGGGTTCGGGCAATGAGCAGTTCTTC
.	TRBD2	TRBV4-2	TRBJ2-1	CASSHRLAGNNEQLF	TGTGCCAGCAGCCATCGCCTAGCGGGGAACAATGAGCAGCTCTTC
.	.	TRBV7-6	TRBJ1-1	CASSWGVDTEAFF	TGTGCCAGCAGCTGGGGGGTGGACACTGAAGCTTTCTTT
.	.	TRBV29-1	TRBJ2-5	CSVETVAGPQETQYF	TGCAGCGTTGAAACGGTAGCCGGCCCGCAAGAGACCCAGTACTTC
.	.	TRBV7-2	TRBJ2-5	CASSLRLAGGRETQYF	TGTGCCAGCAGCCTTCGACTAGCCGGGGGGCGAGAGACCCAGTACTTC
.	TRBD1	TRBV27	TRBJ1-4	CASRLRDRGFNEKLFF	TGTGCCAGCAGACTCCGGGACAGGGGCTTTAATGAAAAACTGTTTTTT
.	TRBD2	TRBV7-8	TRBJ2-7	CASSEWASGSGHEQYF	TGTGCCAGCAGCGAGTGGGCTAGCGGGAGCGGCCACGAGCAGTACTTC
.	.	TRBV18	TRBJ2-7	CASSPGVSYEQYF	TGTGCCAGCTCACCCGGAGTGTCCTACGAGCAGTACTTC
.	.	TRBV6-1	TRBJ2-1	CASSELRNEQFF	TGTGCCAGCAGTGAACTCAGGAATGAGCAGTTCTTC
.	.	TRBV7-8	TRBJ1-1	CASSLRGRDGNTEAFF	TGTGCCAGCAGCCTTAGGGGGAGGGACGGGAACACTGAAGCTTTCTTT
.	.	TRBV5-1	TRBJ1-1	CASSMASLNTEAFF	TGCGCCAGCAGCATGGCCTCCCTGAACACTGAAGCTTTCTTT
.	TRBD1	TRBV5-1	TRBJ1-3	CASRRTSGGETGNTIYF	TGCGCCAGCAGACGAACCTCAGGGGGCGAAACAGGAAACACCATATATTTT
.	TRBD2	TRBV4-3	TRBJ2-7	CASSQDRTSGGSEQYF	TGCGCCAGCAGCCAAGACCGGACTAGCGGGGGGAGCGAGCAGTACTTC
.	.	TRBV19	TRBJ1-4	CASSGRTNEKLFF	TGTGCCAGTAGCGGTAGAACTAATGAAAAACTGTTTTTT
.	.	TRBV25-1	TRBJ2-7	CASSVGEGYEQYF	TGTGCCAGCAGTGTAGGGGAAGGCTACGAGCAGTACTTC
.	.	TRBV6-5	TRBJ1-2	CASSYSIQNPNYGYTF	TGTGCCAGCAGTTACTCGATCCAGAACCCTAACTATGGCTACACCTTC
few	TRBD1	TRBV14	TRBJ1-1	CASSLGQGTEAFF	TGTGCCAGCAGCCTGGGACAGGGCACTGAAGCTTTCTTT
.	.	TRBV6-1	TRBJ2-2	CASSGRHDGAGELFF	TGTGCCAGCAGTGGTCGACACGACGGGGCCGGGGAGCTGTTTTTT
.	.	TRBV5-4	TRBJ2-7	CASSLGRSYEQYF	TGTGCCAGCAGCTTGGGGCGGTCCTACGAGCAGTACTTC
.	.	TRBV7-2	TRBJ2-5	CASSPPREETQYF	TGTGCCAGCAGCCCCCCTCGGGAGGAGACCCAGTACTTC
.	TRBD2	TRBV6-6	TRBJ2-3	CASTLAGGPDTQYF	TGTGCCAGCACTTTAGCGGGGGGGCCAGATACGCAGTATTTT
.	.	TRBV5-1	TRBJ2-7	CASSPYSGTQSYEQYF	TGCGCCAGCAGCCCCTACTCCGGGACACAATCCTACGAGCAGTACTTC
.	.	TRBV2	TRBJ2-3	CASSEGPPSTDTQYF	TGTGCCAGCAGTGAAGGGCCCCCTAGCACAGATACGCAGTATTTT
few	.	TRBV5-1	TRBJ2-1	CASSLAGLNYNEQFF	TGCGCCAGCAGCTTGGCGGGACTCAACTACAATGAGCAGTTCTTC
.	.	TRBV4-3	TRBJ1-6	CASSQQVGTFSNSPLHF	TGCGCCAGCAGCCAACAAGTCGGGACATTCAGTAATTCACCCCTCCACTTT
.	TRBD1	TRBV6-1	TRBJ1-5	CASSEGTGGTPQHF	TGTGCCAGCAGTGAGGGGACAGGGGGGACGCCCCAGCATTTT
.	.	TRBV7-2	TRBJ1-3	CASSSRGSSGNTIYF	TGTGCCAGCAGCTCTAGGGGAAGCTCTGGAAACACCATATATTTT